These 25 T cell receptor beta chains were sequenced from one sample in a study of T cell changes during pregnancy in multiple sclerosis. Some clones are missing from TCRdb's copy, which holds only in-frame ones; the method was immunoSEQ multiplex PCR. The data contain approximately 51,000 clones, 90% to 95% of them singletons. The source material was CD4+ T cells from peripheral blood mononuclear cells, sampled in the second trimester of pregnancy. The origin of the receptors is a female donor with multiple sclerosis, enrolled in a pregnancy study.

The rearrangement uses TRBV7-8 and TRBJ2-3; 7 bases map to TRBD2. The V gene's germline CDR1 is SGHVS and CDR2 FQNEAQ. The trim removed 1 base at V and 5 bases at J, leaving 9 bases unmatched. CDR3 length equals 16 residues. The CDR3 loop is CASSLEAGMGGDTQYF. As DNA, the CDR3 is TGTGCCAGCAGCTTAGAAGCGGGGATGGGCGGAGATACGCAGTATTTT.

V and J are TRBV19 and TRBJ1-4, with 9 bases that match TRBD1. The germline V gene has CDR1 LNHDA and CDR2 SQIVND (reference sequence). V shed 5 bases, J shed 6 bases, and the junction held 7 bases outside the gene matches. The length of the CDR3 is 15 residues. CDR3 amino acids: CASSSTGTGYEKLFF. The CDR3 coding sequence is TGTGCCAGTAGTTCGACCGGGACAGGGTATGAAAAACTGTTTTTT.

Note on this clone: Other DNA sequences in this sample translate to the same CDR3. V is TRBV9 and J is TRBJ1-1; D may be TRBD1 (5 bases). The CDR3 is made up of 15 amino acids. Trimming cost V 0 bases and J 5 bases, with 14 bases left between them. CDR1 and CDR2 (germline): SGDLS, YYNGEE. This CDR3 reads CASSVATGGGTEAFF. CDR3 DNA sequence: TGTGCCAGCAGCGTAGCAACGGGGGGTGGGACTGAAGCTTTCTTT.

The chain uses TRBV29-1 and TRBJ1-1; D remains ambiguous. There are 12 residues in the CDR3. Germline CDR1 SQVTM, CDR2 ANQGSEA. V lost 7 bases, J lost 5 bases, and 14 bases lay in between. CDR3 bases: TGCAGCGCCATGGGCCAAGTTACTGAAGCTTTCTTT. Encoded protein: CSAMGQVTEAFF.

The chain joins TRBV29-1 to TRBJ1-2, with unresolved D. V was clipped by 7 bases and J by 7 bases, with 19 bases between them. The CDR3 is 13 residues long. Germline lookup yields CDR1 SQVTM and CDR2 ANQGSEA. The CDR3 DNA reads TGCAGCGGCGGGCATCTAGGAGGGAGTGGCTACACCTTC. Protein: CSGGHLGGSGYTF. Complete variable domain (other parts from reference TRBV29-1 and TRBJ1-2): SAVISQKPSRDICQRGTSLTIQCQVDSQVTMMFWYRQQPGQSLTLIATANQGSEATYESGFVIDKFPISRPNLTFSTLTVSNMSPEDSSIYLCSGGHLGGSGYTFGSGTRLTVV.

The rearrangement joins TRBV19 to TRBJ1-5; TRBD1 matches 7 bases. The germline V gene encodes CDR1 LNHDA and CDR2 SQIVND (reference sequence). J lost 0 bases, V lost 9 bases, and 8 bases had no gene match. This CDR3 is 15 amino acids long. The CDR3 spells CASKTGAYSNQPQHF. The CDR3 region has the DNA TGTGCCAGCAAAACAGGGGCTTATAGCAATCAGCCCCAGCATTTT.

The chain is built from TRBV6-5 and TRBJ1-3; D is unclear. This CDR3 is 12 amino acids long. The germline CDR1 and CDR2 sequences are MNHEY and SVGAGI. The V end was cut by 6 bases, the J end by 4 bases, with 7 bases between. The DNA of the CDR3 is TGTGCCAGCAGCCTCGGGGGAAACACCATATATTTT. As protein: CASSLGGNTIYF.

This chain uses TRBV10-3 with TRBJ2-7; TRBD1 agrees at 9 bases. Germline values: CDR1 ENHRY, CDR2 SYGVKD. CDR3 size: 15 residues. The trim removed 5 bases at V and 2 bases at J, leaving 7 bases unmatched. CDR3 nucleotides: TGTGCCATCAGTCTTACCGGGACAGGGACCTACGAGCAGTACTTC. It is translated as CAISLTGTGTYEQYF.

The chain has TRBV7-3 and TRBJ1-1; 7 nucleotides align to TRBD1. The J segment lost 0 bases and the V segment lost 1 base, leaving 2 bases of the junction unmatched. CDR1 and CDR2 from the germline V gene are SGHTA and FQGTGA. The CDR3 is 15 residues long. The CDR3 DNA is TGTGCCAGCAGCTTAATGGGACAGTTGAACACTGAAGCTTTCTTT. Translated, it gives CASSLMGQLNTEAFF.

The V and J genes are TRBV19 and TRBJ1-4, with TRBD1 matching over 10 bases. Trimming cost V 6 bases and J 4 bases; bases outside gene matches: 5. Germline CDR1 reads LNHDA; CDR2 reads SQIVND (reference sequence). The CDR3 runs to 15 residues. CDR3 nucleotides: TGTGCCAGTAGCCCGACAGGGGGCGGTAATGAAAAACTGTTTTTT. Protein product: CASSPTGGGNEKLFF.

This chain links TRBV18 with TRBJ2-5; possibly TRBD1 for D (6 bases). The length of the CDR3 is 14 residues. Germline V gene data show CDR1 as KGHSH and CDR2 as LQKENI. The V end lost 3 bases, the J end lost 5 bases, and 13 bases lay between the germline ends. The chain's CDR3 is CASSPLDRPETQYF. In DNA form, the CDR3 reads TGTGCCAGCTCACCTTTGGACAGACCCGAGACCCAGTACTTC.

The chain uses TRBV7-6 and TRBJ2-5, with D possibly being TRBD1 (5 bases). V gave up 1 base and J gave up 1 base, with 10 bases separating them. This CDR3 has 15 amino acids. The germline gives CDR1 SGHVS, CDR2 FNYEAQ. The CDR3 is CASSLVARAQETQYF. The CDR3 DNA reads as TGTGCCAGCAGCTTAGTCGCCAGGGCCCAAGAGACCCAGTACTTC.

The gene calls are TRBV19 and TRBJ1-5; 8 bases align to TRBD1. The V segment lost 5 bases and the J segment 5 bases; nucleotides outside the gene matches: 14. This CDR3 is 17 amino acids long. The germline V gene encodes CDR1 LNHDA and CDR2 SQIVND (reference sequence). CDR3 coding DNA: TGTGCCAGTAGTGACGACAGGGGAGTCACTTCGGATCAGCCCCAGCATTTT. Translated: CASSDDRGVTSDQPQHF.

The count of this clone is one. The rearrangement joins TRBV19 to TRBJ1-2; 7 bases match TRBD1. J gave up 0 bases and V 6 bases, and 4 bases lay outside the gene matches. This CDR3 is built from 14 residues. Germline CDR1 reads LNHDA; CDR2 reads SQIVND (reference sequence). CDR3 in amino acids: CASSRQGANYGYTF. The CDR3 bases are TGTGCCAGTAGCCGACAGGGCGCTAACTATGGCTACACCTTC.

This chain uses TRBV7-8 with TRBJ2-2; D not certain. V was shortened by 0 bases and J by 10 bases, with 6 bases between the two germline ends. Germline loops: CDR1 SGHVS, CDR2 FQNEAQ. This CDR3 is built from 12 residues. The CDR3 coding sequence is TGTGCCAGCAGCTTAGCCGGGTCGGAGCTGTTTTTT. Amino acids: CASSLAGSELFF. Combining the CDR3 with reference TRBV7-8 and TRBJ2-2 gives the whole variable domain GAGVSQSPRYKVAKRGQDVALRCDPISGHVSLFWYQQALGQGPEFLTYFQNEAQLDKSGLPSDRFFAERPEGSVSTLKIQRTQQEDSAVYLCASSLAGSELFFGEGSRLTVL.

The J gene is TRBJ1-5, the V gene TRBV5-8, with D possibly matching TRBD1 (5 bases). Between the trimmed V and J ends, which lost 4 bases and 1 base, there was a span of 15 bases. Per the germline V gene, CDR1 is SGHTS and CDR2 is YDEGEE. This CDR3 spans 16 amino acids. The CDR3 sequence: CASSPSRGGSNQPQHF. In nucleotides, the CDR3 is TGTGCCAGCAGCCCCTCACGGGGGGGAAGCAATCAGCCCCAGCATTTT. Filled out from reference TRBV5-8 and TRBJ1-5, the complete variable domain reads EAGVTQSPTHLIKTRGQQATLRCSPISGHTSVYWYQQALGLGLQFLLWYDEGEERNRGNFPPRFSGRQFPNYSSELNVNALELEDSALYLCASSPSRGGSNQPQHFGDGTRLSIL.

This chain links TRBV5-1 with TRBJ2-3; 10 bases match TRBD1. CDR1 SGHRS and CDR2 YFSETQ come from the germline V gene. The CDR3 extends over 15 amino acids. With V trimmed by 3 bases and J by 3 bases, 4 bases remained unmatched. Written as DNA, the CDR3 is TGCGCCAGCAGCTACCCGGGACAGGGGACAGATACGCAGTATTTT. Protein sequence: CASSYPGQGTDTQYF. The whole variable domain, remainder taken from reference TRBV5-1 and TRBJ2-3, is KAGVTQTPRYLIKTRGQQVTLSCSPISGHRSVSWYQQTPGQGLQFLFEYFSETQRNKGNFPGRFSGRQFSNSRSEMNVSTLELGDSALYLCASSYPGQGTDTQYFGPGTRLTVL.

This chain connects TRBV5-1 to TRBJ2-6; 8 bases are shared with TRBD1. CDR3 length: 18 amino acids. CDR1 is SGHRS, CDR2 YFSETQ, per germline. The J segment lost 1 base and the V segment lost 0 bases, leaving 6 bases of the junction unmatched. DNA for the CDR3: TGCGCCAGCAGCTTGGTTTACAGGGGGTTATCTGGGGCCAACGTCCTGACTTTC. Encoded protein: CASSLVYRGLSGANVLTF.

The J gene is TRBJ1-6, the V gene TRBV29-1; D call uncertain. CDR1 SQVTM and CDR2 ANQGSEA come from the germline V gene. The CDR3 extends over 13 amino acids. Trimming took off 0 bases at V and 10 bases at J, with 10 bases between the two ends. The CDR3 is CSVEDLPGSPLHF. The CDR3 nucleotides are TGCAGCGTTGAAGATCTCCCGGGGTCACCCCTCCACTTT.

The chain employs TRBV15 and TRBJ2-3; D is possibly TRBD1 (6 bases). Trimming stripped 4 bases from V and 6 bases from J, with 17 bases between. The CDR3 spans 15 residues. Germline assignment: CDR1 LNHNV and CDR2 YYDKDF (reference sequence). CDR3 loop: CATSIQRVQGDTQYF. In nucleotides, the CDR3 is TGTGCCACCAGCATTCAGAGGGTTCAGGGGGATACGCAGTATTTT.

This chain links TRBV5-4 with TRBJ2-7; 10 bases match TRBD2. Trimming at V came to 0 bases and at J to 3 bases, leaving 6 bases not matched to a gene. The CDR3 is made up of 16 amino acids. The germline V gene encodes CDR1 SGHNT and CDR2 YYREEE (reference sequence). CDR3 DNA sequence: TGTGCCAGCAGCTTGGATATTAGCGGGGGGCTCTACGAGCAGTACTTC. Amino acids: CASSLDISGGLYEQYF.

This chain connects TRBV7-3 to TRBJ2-7; D gene unclear. This CDR3 contains 15 residues. Trimming removed 3 bases at V and 2 bases at J, with 14 bases between. CDR1 is SGHTA and CDR2 is FQGTGA in the germline V gene. In DNA form, the CDR3 reads TGTGCCAGCAGCTTTTCGGCAGGTCCAGCCTACGAGCAGTACTTC. Protein sequence: CASSFSAGPAYEQYF.

The V gene is TRBV9, the J gene TRBJ1-3; 7 nucleotides align to TRBD1. The V and J ends lost 3 bases and 0 bases, in that order; junction bases with no gene match: 6. This CDR3 is built from 16 residues. Germline V CDR1 and CDR2: SGDLS, YYNGEE. DNA of the CDR3: TGTGCCAGCAGCGGCGGGACAGCCATCTCTGGAAACACCATATATTTT. This gives the protein CASSGGTAISGNTIYF.

This chain links TRBV14 with TRBJ2-1; D gene ambiguous. The germline V gene encodes CDR1 SGHDN and CDR2 FVKESK. V was pared by 2 bases and J by 9 bases, with 17 bases between. The CDR3 totals 15 residues. CDR3 loop: CASSQLIQRGGEQFF. Written as DNA, the CDR3 is TGTGCCAGCAGCCAATTAATCCAGAGAGGTGGTGAGCAGTTCTTC.

The V and J genes are TRBV7-9 and TRBJ1-4; 7 bases map to TRBD1. The germline gives CDR1 SEHNR, CDR2 FQNEAQ (reference sequence). The ends lost 0 bases at V and 8 bases at J; junction bases unmatched: 6. CDR3 length: 15 residues. This chain's CDR3 is CASSLATGLEEKLFF. The CDR3 DNA reads as TGTGCCAGCAGCTTAGCGACAGGGTTAGAGGAAAAACTGTTTTTT.